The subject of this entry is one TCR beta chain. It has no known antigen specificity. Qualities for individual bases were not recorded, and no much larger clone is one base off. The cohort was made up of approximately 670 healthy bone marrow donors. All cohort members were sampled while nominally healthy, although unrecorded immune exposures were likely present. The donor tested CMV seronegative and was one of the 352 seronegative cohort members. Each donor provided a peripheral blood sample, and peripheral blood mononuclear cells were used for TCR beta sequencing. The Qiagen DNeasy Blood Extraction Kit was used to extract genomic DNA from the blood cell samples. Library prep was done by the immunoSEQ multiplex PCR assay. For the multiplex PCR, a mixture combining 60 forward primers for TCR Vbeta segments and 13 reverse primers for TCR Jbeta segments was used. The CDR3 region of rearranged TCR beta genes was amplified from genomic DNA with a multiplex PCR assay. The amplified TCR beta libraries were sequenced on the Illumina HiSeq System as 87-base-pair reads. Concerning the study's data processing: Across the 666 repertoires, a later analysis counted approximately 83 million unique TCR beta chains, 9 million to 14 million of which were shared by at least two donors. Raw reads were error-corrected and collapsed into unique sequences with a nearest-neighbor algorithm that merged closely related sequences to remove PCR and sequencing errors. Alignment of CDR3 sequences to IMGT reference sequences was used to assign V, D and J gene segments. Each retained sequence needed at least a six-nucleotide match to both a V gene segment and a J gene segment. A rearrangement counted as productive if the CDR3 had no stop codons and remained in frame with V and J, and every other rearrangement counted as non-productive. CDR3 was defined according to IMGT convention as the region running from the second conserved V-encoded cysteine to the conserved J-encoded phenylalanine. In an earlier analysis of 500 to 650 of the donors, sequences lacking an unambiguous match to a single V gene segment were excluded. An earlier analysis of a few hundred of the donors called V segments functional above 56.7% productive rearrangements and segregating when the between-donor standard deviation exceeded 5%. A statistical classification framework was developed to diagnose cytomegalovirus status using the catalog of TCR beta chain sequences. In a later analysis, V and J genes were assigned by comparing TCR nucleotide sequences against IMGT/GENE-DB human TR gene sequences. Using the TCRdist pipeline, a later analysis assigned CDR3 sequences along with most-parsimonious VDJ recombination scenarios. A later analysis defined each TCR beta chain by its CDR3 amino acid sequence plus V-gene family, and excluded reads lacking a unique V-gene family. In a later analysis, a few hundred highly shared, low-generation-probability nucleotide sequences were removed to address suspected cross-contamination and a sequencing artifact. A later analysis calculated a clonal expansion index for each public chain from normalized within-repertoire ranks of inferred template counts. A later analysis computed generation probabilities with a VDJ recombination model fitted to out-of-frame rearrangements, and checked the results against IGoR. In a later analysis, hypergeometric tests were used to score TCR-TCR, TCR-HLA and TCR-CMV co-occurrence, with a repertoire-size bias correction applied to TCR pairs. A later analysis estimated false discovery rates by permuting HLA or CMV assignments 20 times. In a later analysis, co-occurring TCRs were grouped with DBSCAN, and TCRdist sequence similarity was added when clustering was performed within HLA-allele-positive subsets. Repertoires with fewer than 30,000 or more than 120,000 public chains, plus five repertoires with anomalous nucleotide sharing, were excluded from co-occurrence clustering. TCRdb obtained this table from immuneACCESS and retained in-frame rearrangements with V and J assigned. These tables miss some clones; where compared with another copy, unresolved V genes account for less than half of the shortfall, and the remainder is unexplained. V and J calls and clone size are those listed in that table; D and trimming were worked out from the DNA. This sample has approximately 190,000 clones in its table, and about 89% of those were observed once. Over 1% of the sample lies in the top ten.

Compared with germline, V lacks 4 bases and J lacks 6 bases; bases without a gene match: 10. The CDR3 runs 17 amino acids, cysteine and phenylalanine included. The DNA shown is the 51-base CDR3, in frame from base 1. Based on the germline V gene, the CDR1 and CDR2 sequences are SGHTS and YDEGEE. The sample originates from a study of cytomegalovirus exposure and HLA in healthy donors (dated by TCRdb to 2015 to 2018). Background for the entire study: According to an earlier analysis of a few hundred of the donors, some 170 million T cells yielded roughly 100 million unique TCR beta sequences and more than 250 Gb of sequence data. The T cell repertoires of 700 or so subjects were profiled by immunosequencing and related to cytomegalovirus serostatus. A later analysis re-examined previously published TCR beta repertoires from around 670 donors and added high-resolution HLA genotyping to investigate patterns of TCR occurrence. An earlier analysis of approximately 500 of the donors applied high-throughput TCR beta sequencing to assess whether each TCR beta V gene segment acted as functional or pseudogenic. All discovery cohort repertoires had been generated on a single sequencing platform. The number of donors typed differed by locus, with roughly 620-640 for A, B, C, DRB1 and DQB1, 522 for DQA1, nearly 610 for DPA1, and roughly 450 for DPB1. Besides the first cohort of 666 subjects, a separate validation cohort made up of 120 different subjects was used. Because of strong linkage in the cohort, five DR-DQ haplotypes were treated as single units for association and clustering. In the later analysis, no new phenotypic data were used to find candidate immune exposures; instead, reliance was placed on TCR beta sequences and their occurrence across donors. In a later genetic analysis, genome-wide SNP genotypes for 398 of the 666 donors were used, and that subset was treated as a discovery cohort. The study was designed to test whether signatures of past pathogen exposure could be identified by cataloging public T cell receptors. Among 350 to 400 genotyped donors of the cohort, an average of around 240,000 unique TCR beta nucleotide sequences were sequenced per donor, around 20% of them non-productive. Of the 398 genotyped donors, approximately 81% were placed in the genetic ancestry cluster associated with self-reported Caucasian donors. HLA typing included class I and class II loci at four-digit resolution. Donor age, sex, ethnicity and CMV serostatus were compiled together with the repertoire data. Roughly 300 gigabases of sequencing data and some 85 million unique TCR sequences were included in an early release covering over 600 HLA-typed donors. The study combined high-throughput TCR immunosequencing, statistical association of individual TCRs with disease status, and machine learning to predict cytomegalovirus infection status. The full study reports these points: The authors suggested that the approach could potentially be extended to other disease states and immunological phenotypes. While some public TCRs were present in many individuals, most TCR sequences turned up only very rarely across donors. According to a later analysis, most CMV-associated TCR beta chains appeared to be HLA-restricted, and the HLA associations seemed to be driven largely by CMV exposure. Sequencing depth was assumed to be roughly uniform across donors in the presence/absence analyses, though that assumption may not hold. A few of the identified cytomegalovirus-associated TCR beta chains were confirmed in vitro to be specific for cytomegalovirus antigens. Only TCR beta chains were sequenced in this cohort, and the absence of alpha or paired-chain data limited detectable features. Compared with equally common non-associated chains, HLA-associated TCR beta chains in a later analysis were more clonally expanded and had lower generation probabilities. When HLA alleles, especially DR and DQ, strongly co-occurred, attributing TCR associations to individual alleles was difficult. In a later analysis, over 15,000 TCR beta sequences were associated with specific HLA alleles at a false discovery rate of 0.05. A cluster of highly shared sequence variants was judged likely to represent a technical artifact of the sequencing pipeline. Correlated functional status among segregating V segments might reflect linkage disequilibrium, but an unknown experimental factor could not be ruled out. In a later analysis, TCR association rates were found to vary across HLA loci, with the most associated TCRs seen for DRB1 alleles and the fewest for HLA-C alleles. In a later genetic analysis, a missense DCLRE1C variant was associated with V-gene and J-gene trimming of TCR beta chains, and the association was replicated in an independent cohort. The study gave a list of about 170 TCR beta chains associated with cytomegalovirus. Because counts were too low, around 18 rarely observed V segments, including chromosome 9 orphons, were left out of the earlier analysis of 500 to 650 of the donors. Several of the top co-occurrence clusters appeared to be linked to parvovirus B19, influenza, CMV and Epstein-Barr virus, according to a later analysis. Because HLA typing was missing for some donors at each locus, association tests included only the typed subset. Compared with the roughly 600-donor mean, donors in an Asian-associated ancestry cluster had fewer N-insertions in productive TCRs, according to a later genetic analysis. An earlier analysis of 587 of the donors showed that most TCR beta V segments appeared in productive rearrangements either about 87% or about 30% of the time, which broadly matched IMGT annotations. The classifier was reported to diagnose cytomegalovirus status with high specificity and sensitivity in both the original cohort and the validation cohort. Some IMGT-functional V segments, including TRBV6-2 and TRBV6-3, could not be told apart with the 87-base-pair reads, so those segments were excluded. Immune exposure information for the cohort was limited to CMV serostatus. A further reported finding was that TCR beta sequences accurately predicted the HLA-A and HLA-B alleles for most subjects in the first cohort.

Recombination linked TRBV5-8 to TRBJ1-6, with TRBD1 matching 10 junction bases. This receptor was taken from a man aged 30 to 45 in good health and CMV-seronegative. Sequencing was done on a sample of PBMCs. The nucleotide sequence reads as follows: TGTGCCAGCAGCACCATCGACAGGGGGCCCTCTAATTCACCCCTCCACTTT. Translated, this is CASSTIDRGPSNSPLHF.